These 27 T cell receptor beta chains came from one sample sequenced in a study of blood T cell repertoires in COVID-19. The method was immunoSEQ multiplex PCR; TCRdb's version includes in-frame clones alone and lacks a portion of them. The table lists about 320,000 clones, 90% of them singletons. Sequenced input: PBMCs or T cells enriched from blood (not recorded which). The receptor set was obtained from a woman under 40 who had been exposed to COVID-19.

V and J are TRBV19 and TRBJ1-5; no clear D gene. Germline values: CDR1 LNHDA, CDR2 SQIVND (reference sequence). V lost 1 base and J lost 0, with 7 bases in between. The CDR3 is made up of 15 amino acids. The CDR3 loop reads CASSIGGYSNQPQHF. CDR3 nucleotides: TGTGCCAGTAGTATAGGAGGCTATAGCAATCAGCCCCAGCATTTT.

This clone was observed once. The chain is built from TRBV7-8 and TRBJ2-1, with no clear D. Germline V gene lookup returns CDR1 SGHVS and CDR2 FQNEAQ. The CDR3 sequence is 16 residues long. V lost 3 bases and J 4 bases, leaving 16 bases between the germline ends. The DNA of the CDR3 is TGTGCCAGCAGCTTCCCACTACGAATCAAATACAATGAGCAGTTCTTC. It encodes CASSFPLRIKYNEQFF.

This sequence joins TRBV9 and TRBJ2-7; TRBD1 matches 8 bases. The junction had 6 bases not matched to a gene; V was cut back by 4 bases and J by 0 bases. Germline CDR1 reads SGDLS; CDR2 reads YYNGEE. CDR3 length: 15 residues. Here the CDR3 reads CASSPRDRTSYEQYF. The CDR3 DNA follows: TGTGCCAGCAGCCCGAGGGACAGGACCTCCTACGAGCAGTACTTC.

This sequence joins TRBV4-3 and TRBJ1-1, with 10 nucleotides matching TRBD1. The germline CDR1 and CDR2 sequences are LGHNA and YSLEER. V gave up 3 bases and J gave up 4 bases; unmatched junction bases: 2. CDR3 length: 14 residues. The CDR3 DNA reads TGCGCCAGCAGCCAGGGGACAGGGGTCACTGAAGCTTTCTTT. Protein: CASSQGTGVTEAFF.

The CDR3, as DNA: TGTGCCAGCAGACCTACAGCTACAACTAATGAAAAACTGTTTTTT. Encoded protein: CASRPTATTNEKLFF. The chain employs TRBV27 and TRBJ1-4, with no clear D. The germline V gene encodes CDR1 MNHEY and CDR2 SMNVEV (reference sequence). This CDR3 contains 15 residues. Trimming took 6 bases from V and 0 from J, leaving 11 bases between them.

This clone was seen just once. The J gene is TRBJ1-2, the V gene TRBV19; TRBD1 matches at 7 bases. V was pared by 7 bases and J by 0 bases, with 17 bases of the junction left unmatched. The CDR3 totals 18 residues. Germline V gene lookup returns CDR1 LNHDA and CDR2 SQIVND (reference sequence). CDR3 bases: TGTGCCAGTACCGACAGAAGCGGACAGGCCCAAGCTAACTATGGCTACACCTTC. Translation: CASTDRSGQAQANYGYTF.

In DNA, the CDR3 is TGCAGCGTTGACTACAGGCCCTACAATGAGCAGTTCTTC. Its translation is CSVDYRPYNEQFF. The chain has TRBV29-1 and TRBJ2-1; tentative D call: TRBD1 (5 bases). Germline values: CDR1 SQVTM, CDR2 ANQGSEA. Trimming removed 3 bases from V and 2 bases from J, with 8 bases in between. The CDR3 contains 13 residues.

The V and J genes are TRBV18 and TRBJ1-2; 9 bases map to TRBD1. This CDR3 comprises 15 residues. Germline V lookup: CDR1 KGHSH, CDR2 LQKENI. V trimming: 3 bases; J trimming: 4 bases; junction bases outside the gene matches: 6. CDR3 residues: CASSPLGQGFYGYTF. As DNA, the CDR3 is TGTGCCAGCTCACCGCTGGGACAGGGATTCTATGGCTACACCTTC. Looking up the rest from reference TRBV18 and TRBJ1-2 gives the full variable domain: NAGVMQNPRHLVRRRGQEARLRCSPMKGHSHVYWYRQLPEEGLKFMVYLQKENIIDESGMPKERFSAEFPKEGPSILRIQQVVRGDSAAYFCASSPLGQGFYGYTFGSGTRLTVV.

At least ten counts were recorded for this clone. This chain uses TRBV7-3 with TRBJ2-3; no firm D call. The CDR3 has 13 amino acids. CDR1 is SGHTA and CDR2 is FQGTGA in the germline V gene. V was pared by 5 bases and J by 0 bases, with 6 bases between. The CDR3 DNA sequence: TGTGCCAGCAGCACAATCAGCACAGATACGCAGTATTTT. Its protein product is CASSTISTDTQYF. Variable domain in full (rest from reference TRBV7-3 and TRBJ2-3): GAGVSQTPSNKVTEKGKYVELRCDPISGHTALYWYRQSLGQGPEFLIYFQGTGAADDSGLPNDRFFAVRPEGSVSTLKIQRTERGDSAVYLCASSTISTDTQYFGPGTRLTVL.

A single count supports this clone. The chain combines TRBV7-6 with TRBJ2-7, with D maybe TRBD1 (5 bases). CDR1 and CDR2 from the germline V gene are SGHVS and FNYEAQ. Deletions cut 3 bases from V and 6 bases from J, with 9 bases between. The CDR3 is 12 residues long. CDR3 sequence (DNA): TGTGCCAGCAGCTTTCAGGGTGGCGAGCAGTACTTC. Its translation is CASSFQGGEQYF.

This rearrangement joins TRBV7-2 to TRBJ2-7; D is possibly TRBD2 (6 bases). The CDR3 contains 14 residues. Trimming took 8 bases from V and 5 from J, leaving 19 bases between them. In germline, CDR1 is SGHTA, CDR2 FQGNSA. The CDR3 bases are TGTGCCAGCCGACCGACTAGGGTGAGCCACGAGCAGTACTTC. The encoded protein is CASRPTRVSHEQYF. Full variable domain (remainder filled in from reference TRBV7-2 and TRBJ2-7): GAGVSQSPSNKVTEKGKDVELRCDPISGHTALYWYRQSLGQGLEFLIYFQGNSAPDKSGLPSDRFSAERTGGSVSTLTIQRTQQEDSAVYLCASRPTRVSHEQYFGPGTRLTVT.

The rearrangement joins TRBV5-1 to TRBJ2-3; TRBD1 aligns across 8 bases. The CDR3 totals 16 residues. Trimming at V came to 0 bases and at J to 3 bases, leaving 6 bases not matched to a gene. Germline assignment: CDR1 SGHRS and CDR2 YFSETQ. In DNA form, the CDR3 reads TGCGCCAGCAGCTTGGCCTGGACAGGGCTGACAGATACGCAGTATTTT. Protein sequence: CASSLAWTGLTDTQYF.

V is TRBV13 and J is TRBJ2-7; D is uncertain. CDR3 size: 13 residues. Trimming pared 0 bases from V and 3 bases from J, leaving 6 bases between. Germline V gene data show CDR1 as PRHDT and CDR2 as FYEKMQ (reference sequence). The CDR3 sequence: CASSLGLFYEQYF. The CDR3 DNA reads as TGTGCCAGCAGCTTAGGCCTATTCTACGAGCAGTACTTC.

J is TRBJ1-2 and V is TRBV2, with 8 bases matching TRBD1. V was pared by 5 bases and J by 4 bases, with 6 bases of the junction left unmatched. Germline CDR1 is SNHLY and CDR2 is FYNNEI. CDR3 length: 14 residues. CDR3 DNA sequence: TGTGCCAGCAGTTCCACAGGGGGGGGCTATGGCTACACCTTC. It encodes CASSSTGGGYGYTF.

The DNA for the CDR3 is TGTGCCAGCAGCTCGTTGTCCTCCCGGTACGAGCAGTACTTC. Translated, it gives CASSSLSSRYEQYF. The chain is built from TRBV11-2 and TRBJ2-7, with D uncertain. Germline V gives CDR1 SGHAT, CDR2 FQNNGV. V was trimmed by 4 bases and J by 4 bases, leaving 14 bases between them. The CDR3 consists of 14 residues.

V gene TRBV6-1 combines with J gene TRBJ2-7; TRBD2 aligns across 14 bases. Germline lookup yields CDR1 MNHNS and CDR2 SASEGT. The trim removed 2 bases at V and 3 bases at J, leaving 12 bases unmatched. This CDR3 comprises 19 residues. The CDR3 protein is CASSELGTSGGPTRYEQYF. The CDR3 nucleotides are TGTGCCAGCAGTGAACTGGGGACTAGCGGGGGCCCTACGCGCTACGAGCAGTACTTC.

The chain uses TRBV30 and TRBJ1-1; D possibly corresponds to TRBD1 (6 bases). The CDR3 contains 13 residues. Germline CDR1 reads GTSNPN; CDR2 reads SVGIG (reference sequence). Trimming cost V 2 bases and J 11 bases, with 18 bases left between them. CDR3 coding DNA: TGTGCCTGGAGTCCGGGACATCGCGATCGGGCTTTCTTT. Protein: CAWSPGHRDRAFF.

CDR3 protein: CASSYGTGTGNSPLHF. The CDR3, as DNA: TGTGCCAGCAGTTATGGGACCGGGACAGGGAATTCACCCCTCCACTTT. The rearrangement links TRBV6-5 to TRBJ1-6, with TRBD1 identical over 9 bases. The CDR3 length is 16 residues. CDR1 is MNHEY, CDR2 SVGAGI, per germline. The V and J ends lost 3 bases and 7 bases, in that order; junction bases with no gene match: 7.

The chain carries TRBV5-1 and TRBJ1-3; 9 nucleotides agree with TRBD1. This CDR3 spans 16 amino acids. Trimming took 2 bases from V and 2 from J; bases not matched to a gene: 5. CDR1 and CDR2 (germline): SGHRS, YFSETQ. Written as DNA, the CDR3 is TGCGCCAGCAGCTTAGGGACAGGGTATGCTGGAAACACCATATATTTT. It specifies CASSLGTGYAGNTIYF. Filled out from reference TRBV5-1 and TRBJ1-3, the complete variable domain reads KAGVTQTPRYLIKTRGQQVTLSCSPISGHRSVSWYQQTPGQGLQFLFEYFSETQRNKGNFPGRFSGRQFSNSRSEMNVSTLELGDSALYLCASSLGTGYAGNTIYFGEGSWLTVV.

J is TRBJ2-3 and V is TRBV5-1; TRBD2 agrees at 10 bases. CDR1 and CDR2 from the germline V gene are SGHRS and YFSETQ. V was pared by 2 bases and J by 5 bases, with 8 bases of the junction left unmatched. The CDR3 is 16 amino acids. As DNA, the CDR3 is TGCGCCAGCAGCTTAGACGGGACTAGCGAGTTAGATACGCAGTATTTT. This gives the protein CASSLDGTSELDTQYF.

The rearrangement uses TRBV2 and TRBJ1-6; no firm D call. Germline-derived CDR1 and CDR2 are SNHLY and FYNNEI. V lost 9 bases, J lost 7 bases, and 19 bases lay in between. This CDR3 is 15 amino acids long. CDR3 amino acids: CARREGSGVNSPLHF. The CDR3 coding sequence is TGTGCCAGGAGGGAGGGTTCCGGGGTCAATTCACCCCTCCACTTT.

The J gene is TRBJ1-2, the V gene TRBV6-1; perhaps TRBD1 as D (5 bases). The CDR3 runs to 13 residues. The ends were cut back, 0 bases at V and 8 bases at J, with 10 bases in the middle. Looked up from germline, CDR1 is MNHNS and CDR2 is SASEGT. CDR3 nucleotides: TGTGCCAGCAGTGAAGCCCCCAAGGGGGGCTACACCTTC. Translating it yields CASSEAPKGGYTF.

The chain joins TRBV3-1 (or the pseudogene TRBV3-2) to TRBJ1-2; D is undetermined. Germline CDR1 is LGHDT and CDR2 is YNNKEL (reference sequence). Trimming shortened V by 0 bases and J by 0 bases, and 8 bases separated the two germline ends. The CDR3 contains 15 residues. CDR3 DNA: TGTGCCAGCAGCCAAGATCCCGGGACTAACTATGGCTACACCTTC. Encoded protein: CASSQDPGTNYGYTF.

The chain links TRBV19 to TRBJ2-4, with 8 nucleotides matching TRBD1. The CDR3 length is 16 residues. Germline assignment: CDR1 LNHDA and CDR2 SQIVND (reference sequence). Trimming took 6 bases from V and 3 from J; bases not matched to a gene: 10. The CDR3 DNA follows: TGTGCCAGTAGAAAAGACAGGGGATGGGGCAAAAACATTCAGTACTTC. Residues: CASRKDRGWGKNIQYF. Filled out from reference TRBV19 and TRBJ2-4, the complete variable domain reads DGGITQSPKYLFRKEGQNVTLSCEQNLNHDAMYWYRQDPGQGLRLIYYSQIVNDFQKGDIAEGYSVSREKKESFPLTVTSAQKNPTAFYLCASRKDRGWGKNIQYFGAGTRLSVL.

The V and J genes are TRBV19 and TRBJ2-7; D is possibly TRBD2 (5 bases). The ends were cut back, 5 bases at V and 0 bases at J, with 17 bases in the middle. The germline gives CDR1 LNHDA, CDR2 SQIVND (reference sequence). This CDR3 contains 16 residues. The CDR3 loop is CASSPRLGLPSYEQYF. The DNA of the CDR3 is TGTGCCAGTAGTCCACGTCTCGGACTGCCCTCCTACGAGCAGTACTTC. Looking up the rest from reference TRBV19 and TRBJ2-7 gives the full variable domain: DGGITQSPKYLFRKEGQNVTLSCEQNLNHDAMYWYRQDPGQGLRLIYYSQIVNDFQKGDIAEGYSVSREKKESFPLTVTSAQKNPTAFYLCASSPRLGLPSYEQYFGPGTRLTVT.

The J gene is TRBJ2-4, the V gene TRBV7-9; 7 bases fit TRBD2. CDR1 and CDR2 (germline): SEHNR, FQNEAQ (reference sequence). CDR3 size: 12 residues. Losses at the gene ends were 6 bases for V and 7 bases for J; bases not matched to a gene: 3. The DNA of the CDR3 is TGTGCCAGCAGTATCGGGGGGAACATTCAGTACTTC. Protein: CASSIGGNIQYF.

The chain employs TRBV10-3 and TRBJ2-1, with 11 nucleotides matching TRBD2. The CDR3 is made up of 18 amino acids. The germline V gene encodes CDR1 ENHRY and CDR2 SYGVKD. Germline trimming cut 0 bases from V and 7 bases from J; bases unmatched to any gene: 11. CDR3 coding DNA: TGTGCCATCAGTGAGTCGAGAAGTGGGCTAGCGGGGGGAAATGAGCAGTTCTTC. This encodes CAISESRSGLAGGNEQFF.